The 14 T cell receptor beta chains listed next were all sequenced from one sample in a study of control samples from healthy donors and cancer patients. Profiled with immunoSEQ multiplex PCR; TCRdb holds only in-frame clones, not every one. The data contain 25,000 or so clones, over 75% of them singletons. Sequencing was performed on PBMCs. These receptors all come from an older woman with head and neck cancer.

The V gene is TRBV5-6, the J gene TRBJ2-6; D not certain. V lost 4 bases to trimming and J lost 1 base, with 9 bases between them. Germline V gene sequence: CDR1 SGHDT, CDR2 YYEEEE. The CDR3 contains 15 residues. DNA of the CDR3: TGTGCCAGCAGCATCCAGCCATCTGGGGCCAACGTCCTGACTTTC. Translating gives CASSIQPSGANVLTF.

The rearrangement links TRBV5-5 to TRBJ2-7, with a possible D match to TRBD2 (5 bases). The CDR3 is 15 amino acids. The V gene lost 1 base and the J gene lost 4 bases, with 15 bases spanning the gap. The germline V gene has CDR1 SGHKS and CDR2 YYEKEE (reference sequence). CDR3 region: CASSLRPSPGYEQYF. The DNA of the CDR3 is TGTGCCAGCAGCTTGCGCCCCAGCCCGGGATACGAGCAGTACTTC.

The chain carries TRBV6-2 or TRBV6-3 and TRBJ2-7; 10 nucleotides align to TRBD2. This CDR3 contains 17 residues. CDR1 is MNHEY and CDR2 is SVGEGT in the germline V gene. Germline trimming cut 6 bases from V and 2 bases from J; bases unmatched to any gene: 13. CDR3 coding DNA: TGTGCCAGCAGCCCCGGGGGACTAGCGTTGATACCCTACGAGCAGTACTTC. It specifies CASSPGGLALIPYEQYF.

The chain has TRBV2 and TRBJ2-7, with 8 bases lining up with TRBD2. There are 13 residues in the CDR3. Germline V CDR1 and CDR2: SNHLY, FYNNEI. V lost 7 bases and J lost 2; bases outside the gene matches: 4. This CDR3 is CASNPGGTYEQYF. In DNA form, the CDR3 reads TGTGCCAGCAACCCGGGAGGGACCTACGAGCAGTACTTC.

This clone was counted a few times. The gene calls are TRBV4-1 and TRBJ2-2; D ambiguous. Germline-derived CDR1 and CDR2 are MGHRA and YSYEKL. V dropped 1 base and J dropped 2 bases, with 14 bases sitting between them. CDR3 length: 17 residues. CDR3 nucleotides: TGCGCCAGCAGCCAAGGGTTATTCGGCTTTAACACCGGGGAGCTGTTTTTT. Amino acids: CASSQGLFGFNTGELFF.

This clone has just one count. The CDR3 region has the DNA TGTGCCAGCAGCCCCCTTTACGAGCAGTACTTC. Translation: CASSPLYEQYF. The rearrangement joins TRBV11-2 to TRBJ2-7; D gene unclear. The length of the CDR3 is 11 residues. Per germline, CDR1 SGHAT and CDR2 FQNNGV. With 5 bases removed from V and 4 bases from J, the gap between germline ends came to 6 bases.

The chain is built from TRBV7-8 and TRBJ2-7, with D hard to call. The length of the CDR3 is 16 residues. Germline CDR1 is SGHVS and CDR2 is FQNEAQ. The V end lost 3 bases, the J end lost 0 bases, and 15 bases lay between the germline ends. The CDR3, as DNA: TGTGCCAGCAGCTTGGAAATACTAACGCCCTCCTACGAGCAGTACTTC. Its protein is CASSLEILTPSYEQYF.

V is TRBV6-6 and J is TRBJ2-7, with 10 positions matching TRBD1. V dropped 1 base and J dropped 5; count of bases not matched to a gene: 5. Germline CDR1 reads MNHNY; CDR2 reads SVGAGI (reference sequence). The CDR3 covers 15 residues. CDR3: CASSYYDRGPDEQYF. CDR3 bases: TGTGCCAGCAGTTACTACGACAGGGGGCCAGACGAGCAGTACTTC.

V gene TRBV10-3 combines with J gene TRBJ2-5; 10 bases line up with TRBD2. Germline CDR1 and CDR2: ENHRY and SYGVKD. V was clipped by 6 bases and J by 2 bases; unmatched bases: 9. The CDR3 totals 16 residues. The CDR3 region is CAIRPTSGLSQETQYF. CDR3 DNA sequence: TGTGCCATCAGACCGACTAGCGGGCTATCACAAGAGACCCAGTACTTC.

This clone has more than one count but fewer than ten. CDR3 residues: CASSLSRYEQYF. The CDR3 bases are TGTGCCAGCAGCTTATCCCGCTACGAGCAGTACTTC. This chain links TRBV11-1 with TRBJ2-7, with D unresolved. Trimming cost V 2 bases and J 3 bases, with 5 bases left between them. In germline, CDR1 is SGHAT, CDR2 FQDESV (reference sequence). The CDR3 extends over 12 amino acids.

The CDR3 DNA is TGTGCCAGCAGTTCTACGGGACAGCACTATGGCTACACCTTC. Its translation: CASSSTGQHYGYTF. The V and J genes are TRBV2 and TRBJ1-2, with 7 bases that match TRBD1. The junction had 6 bases not matched to a gene; V was cut back by 5 bases and J by 3 bases. Germline CDR1 SNHLY, CDR2 FYNNEI. The CDR3 sequence is 14 residues long.

This rearrangement joins TRBV9 to TRBJ1-1; D uncertain. Germline V lookup: CDR1 SGDLS, CDR2 YYNGEE. Trimming removed 0 bases from V and 1 base from J, with 4 bases in between. The CDR3 has 13 residues. The CDR3 bases are TGTGCCAGCAGCGTAGGCCCGAACACTGAAGCTTTCTTT. Amino acid sequence: CASSVGPNTEAFF.

This clone was observed a single time. V usage is TRBV4-1 and J usage is TRBJ2-4; TRBD1 or TRBD2 may be the D gene (5 bases each). Germline-derived CDR1 and CDR2 are MGHRA and YSYEKL. V lost 3 bases and J lost 7, with 16 bases in between. This CDR3 spans 15 amino acids. The CDR3 DNA is TGCGCCAGCAGCCAGGGGGACGTCTCCCTTAACATTCAGTACTTC. This codes for CASSQGDVSLNIQYF.

This chain links TRBV2 with TRBJ2-3, with D uncertain. Germline CDR1 reads SNHLY; CDR2 reads FYNNEI. Trimming pared 6 bases from V and 1 base from J, leaving 2 bases between. The CDR3 is 11 amino acids. The CDR3 region has the DNA TGTGCCAGCAGAGGCACAGATACGCAGTATTTT. It yields the protein CASRGTDTQYF.